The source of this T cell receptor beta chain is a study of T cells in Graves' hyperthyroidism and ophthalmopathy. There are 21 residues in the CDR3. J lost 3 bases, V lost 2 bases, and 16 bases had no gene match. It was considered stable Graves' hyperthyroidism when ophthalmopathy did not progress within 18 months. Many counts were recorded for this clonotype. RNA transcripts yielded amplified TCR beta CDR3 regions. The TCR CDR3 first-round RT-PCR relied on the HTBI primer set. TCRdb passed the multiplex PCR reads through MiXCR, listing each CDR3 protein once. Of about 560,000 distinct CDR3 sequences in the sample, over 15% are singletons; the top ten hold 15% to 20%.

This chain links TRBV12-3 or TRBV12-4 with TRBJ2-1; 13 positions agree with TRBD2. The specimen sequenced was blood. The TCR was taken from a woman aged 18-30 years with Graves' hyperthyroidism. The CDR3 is CASSLRVRGLAGAPHYNEQFF. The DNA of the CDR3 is TGTGCCAGCAGTTTAAGGGTCAGAGGACTAGCGGGAGCTCCACACTACAATGAGCAGTTCTTC.